These 15 T cell receptor beta chains came from one sample sequenced in a study of CD8 T cells in ankylosing spondylitis. TCRdb used MiXCR to reprocess the 5' RACE reads, holding one entry per CDR3 protein. The repertoire consists of 35,000 to 45,000 distinct CDR3 sequences, with 9.5% to 12% occurring once and the leading ten covering about 1.4%. Sequencing used blood, either unsorted or a sorted T cell fraction (not recorded which). Receptors were obtained from a male donor with ankylosing spondylitis or in good health (not recorded which).

As concerns this clonotype: A read error may explain this, as a much larger clone is one base away. V gene TRBV6-1 combines with J gene TRBJ2-2; the D is unclear. The CDR3 extends over 13 amino acids. CDR1 and CDR2 from the germline V gene are MNHNS and SASEGT. Written as DNA, the CDR3 is TGTACCAGCACGAGAAGTCGGACCGGGGAGCTGTTTTTT. Its translation is CTSTRSRTGELFF.

The table lists this clonotype with many counts. The chain has TRBV5-1 and TRBJ1-1; D gene unclear. Trimming left V 1 base short and J 1 base short, with 8 bases between. Per germline, CDR1 SGHRS and CDR2 YFSETQ. The CDR3 loop spans 14 amino acids. CDR3 coding DNA: TGCGCCAGCAGCTTGACGGGTCAGAACACTGAAGCTTTCTTT. This translates into CASSLTGQNTEAFF.

The CDR3 sequence is CASSLAPGGDNTDTQYF. The CDR3 DNA reads as TGCGCCAGCAGCTTGGCCCCGGGGGGGGATAACACAGATACGCAGTATTTT. This sequence joins TRBV5-1 and TRBJ2-3, with 8 nucleotides matching TRBD2. The V and J ends lost 0 bases and 2 bases, in that order; junction bases with no gene match: 8. The CDR3 runs 17 residues. In germline, CDR1 is SGHRS, CDR2 YFSETQ.

This clonotype was recorded at least ten times. The V gene is TRBV29-1, the J gene TRBJ2-1; D call uncertain. This CDR3 comprises 12 residues. The V gene lost 1 base and the J gene lost 4 bases, with 5 bases spanning the gap. Germline CDR1 SQVTM, CDR2 ANQGSEA. In DNA form, the CDR3 reads TGCAGCGTTGAAGCTATATACAATGAGCAGTTCTTC. Translating gives CSVEAIYNEQFF.

Ten or more counts support this clonotype. This chain connects TRBV28 to TRBJ2-1, with no clear D. Looked up from germline, CDR1 is MDHEN and CDR2 is SYDVKM. Trimming shortened V by 6 bases and J by 3 bases, and 9 bases separated the two germline ends. The CDR3 loop spans 13 amino acids. The CDR3, as DNA: TGTGCCAGCAGACCGACTCACTACAATGAGCAGTTCTTC. Translated, it gives CASRPTHYNEQFF. Drawing the rest from reference TRBV28 and TRBJ2-1, the complete variable domain is DVKVTQSSRYLVKRTGEKVFLECVQDMDHENMFWYRQDPGLGLRLIYFSYDVKMKEKGDIPEGYSVSREKKERFSLILESASTNQTSMYLCASRPTHYNEQFFGPGTRLTVL.

In its sample, this clonotype was seen many times. This CDR3 reads CASSLTQAPSPLHF. The CDR3 region has the DNA TGCGCCAGCAGCTTGACTCAGGCTCCCTCACCCCTCCACTTT. This chain uses TRBV5-1 with TRBJ1-6; no firm D call. In germline, CDR1 is SGHRS, CDR2 YFSETQ. V lost 1 base to trimming and J lost 10 bases, with 12 bases between them. This CDR3 comprises 14 residues. The full variable domain, completed using reference TRBV5-1 and TRBJ1-6, is KAGVTQTPRYLIKTRGQQVTLSCSPISGHRSVSWYQQTPGQGLQFLFEYFSETQRNKGNFPGRFSGRQFSNSRSEMNVSTLELGDSALYLCASSLTQAPSPLHFGNGTRLTVT.

This chain connects TRBV10-3 to TRBJ2-7, with TRBD1 matching over 12 bases. V trimming: 8 bases; J trimming: 4 bases; junction bases outside the gene matches: 6. The CDR3 consists of 14 residues. In germline, CDR1 is ENHRY, CDR2 SYGVKD. In DNA, the CDR3 is TGTGCCATCCGTTTGGGACAGGGGGCTTACGAGCAGTACTTC. Translated, it gives CAIRLGQGAYEQYF.

This chain uses TRBV30 with TRBJ1-2; possible D gene TRBD1, 5 bases. The V end was cut by 2 bases, the J end by 4 bases, with 17 bases between. The CDR3 length is 15 residues. The germline V gene has CDR1 GTSNPN and CDR2 SVGIG (reference sequence). CDR3: CAWSWGNLAVYGYTF. The CDR3 DNA follows: TGTGCCTGGAGTTGGGGGAATCTCGCTGTCTATGGCTACACCTTC.

The gene calls are TRBV10-3 and TRBJ2-7; D uncertain. Trimming shortened V by 4 bases and J by 1 base, and 8 bases separated the two germline ends. This CDR3 is 13 amino acids long. The germline V gene encodes CDR1 ENHRY and CDR2 SYGVKD. The CDR3 loop reads CAISVDGSYEQYF. DNA of the CDR3: TGTGCCATCAGTGTCGACGGATCCTACGAGCAGTACTTC.

This clonotype has a count of ten or more. The rearrangement links TRBV12-3 or TRBV12-4 to TRBJ2-5; 9 nucleotides match TRBD2. This CDR3 spans 14 amino acids. V lost 3 bases to trimming and J lost 4 bases; unmatched junction nucleotides: 3. This CDR3 is CASSLETSGETQYF. CDR3 sequence (DNA): TGTGCCAGCAGTTTGGAGACTAGCGGAGAGACCCAGTACTTC.

This clonotype was seen repeatedly, ten times or more. The chain combines TRBV7-6 with TRBJ2-1, with D possibly being TRBD2 (5 bases). This CDR3 has 13 residues. V was trimmed by 2 bases and J by 10 bases, leaving 12 bases between them. Germline assignment: CDR1 SGHVS and CDR2 FNYEAQ. CDR3 sequence reads: CASSLLGRPEQFF. The CDR3 coding sequence is TGTGCCAGCAGCTTATTGGGGAGACCAGAGCAGTTCTTC. Complete variable domain (other parts from reference TRBV7-6 and TRBJ2-1): GAGVSQSPRYKVTKRGQDVALRCDPISGHVSLYWYRQALGQGPEFLTYFNYEAQQDKSGLPNDRFSAERPEGSISTLTIQRTEQRDSAMYRCASSLLGRPEQFFGPGTRLTVL.

This clonotype was recorded at least ten times. V and J are TRBV5-1 and TRBJ1-5, with 8 bases identical to TRBD1. The CDR3 runs 15 residues. Germline trimming cut 0 bases from V and 5 bases from J; bases unmatched to any gene: 4. Germline CDR1 and CDR2: SGHRS and YFSETQ. CDR3 loop: CASSLDPGGDQPQHF. Here the CDR3 DNA reads TGCGCCAGCAGCTTGGATCCAGGGGGCGATCAGCCCCAGCATTTT.

This clonotype was picked up many times. This sequence joins TRBV15 and TRBJ2-7; D uncertain. Germline lookup yields CDR1 LNHNV and CDR2 YYDKDF (reference sequence). V was pared by 0 bases and J by 3 bases, with 12 bases between. The CDR3 has 15 amino acids. The CDR3: CATSRDRLAVYEQYF. CDR3 bases: TGTGCCACCAGCAGAGATCGATTGGCAGTCTACGAGCAGTACTTC.

Many counts were recorded for this clonotype. The chain employs TRBV12-3 or TRBV12-4 and TRBJ1-6; 7 bases fit TRBD1. The CDR3 contains 17 residues. Unmatched junction bases numbered 9, after V lost 7 bases and J lost 0 bases. CDR3 amino acids: CASTTKDRSSYNSPLHF. The CDR3 DNA follows: TGTGCCAGCACCACCAAGGACAGGAGCTCCTATAATTCACCCCTCCACTTT.

This clonotype has a count of ten or more. The chain combines TRBV5-1 with TRBJ1-1; 11 nucleotides match TRBD1. V was clipped by 3 bases and J by 5 bases; unmatched bases: 3. In germline, CDR1 is SGHRS, CDR2 YFSETQ. The CDR3 spans 14 residues. Written as DNA, the CDR3 is TGCGCCAGCAGCTATGGACAGGGGGCGACTGAAGCTTTCTTT. Amino acids: CASSYGQGATEAFF.